This T cell receptor beta chain was recovered during a study of cytomegalovirus exposure and HLA in healthy donors. At the level of the study: The roughly 130 validation repertoires used the same platform as the 550 to 700 first-cohort repertoires (as reported by a later analysis).

CDR1 and CDR2 from the germline V gene are SGHAT and FQNNGV. V shed 3 bases, J shed 0 bases, and the junction held 6 bases outside the gene matches. The CDR3 totals 17 residues. The donors formed part of the approximately 120-subject validation cohort, distinct from the roughly 640-subject first cohort. On this clone itself: Its antigen is still unknown. This same CDR3 is encoded by further DNA sequences in the sample.

Overall study findings and caveats: Reports showed the classifier diagnosing cytomegalovirus status with high specificity and sensitivity. There were under 200 TCR beta chains listed as cytomegalovirus-associated.

TCRdb keeps only in-frame clones here, not all; method: immunoSEQ multiplex PCR. The sample shows about 150,000 clones, more than 70% of them seen only once. The rearrangement uses TRBV11-2 and TRBJ2-7, with 12 bases matching TRBD1. The source of this sequence is a human donor in good health. Material: PBMCs. The chain's CDR3 is CASSLGTGGLSSYEQYF. The CDR3 bases are TGTGCCAGCAGCTTGGGGACAGGGGGCCTAAGCTCCTACGAGCAGTACTTC. The variable domain in full, completed from reference TRBV11-2 and TRBJ2-7, reads EAGVAQSPRYKIIEKRQSVAFWCNPISGHATLYWYQQILGQGPKLLIQFQNNGVVDDSQLPKDRFSAERLKGVDSTLKIQPAKLEDSAVYLCASSLGTGGLSSYEQYFGPGTRLTVT.